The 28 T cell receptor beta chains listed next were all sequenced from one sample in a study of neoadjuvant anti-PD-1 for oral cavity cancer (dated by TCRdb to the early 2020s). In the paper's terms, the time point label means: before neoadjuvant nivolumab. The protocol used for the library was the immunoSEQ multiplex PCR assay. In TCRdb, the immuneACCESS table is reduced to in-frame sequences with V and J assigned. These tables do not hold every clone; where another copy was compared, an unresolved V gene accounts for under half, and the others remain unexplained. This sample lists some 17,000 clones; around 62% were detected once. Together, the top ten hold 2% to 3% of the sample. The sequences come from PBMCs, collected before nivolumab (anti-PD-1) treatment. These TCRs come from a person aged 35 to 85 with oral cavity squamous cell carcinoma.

CDR3 residues: CASSRLAGDEQYF. CDR3 DNA: TGTGCCAGCAGCAGACTAGCGGGGGACGAGCAGTACTTC. The chain joins TRBV7-6 to TRBJ2-7, with 12 bases matching TRBD2. The CDR3 totals 13 residues. V was clipped by 5 bases and J by 5 bases; unmatched bases: 1. From germline, CDR1 is SGHVS and CDR2 FNYEAQ.

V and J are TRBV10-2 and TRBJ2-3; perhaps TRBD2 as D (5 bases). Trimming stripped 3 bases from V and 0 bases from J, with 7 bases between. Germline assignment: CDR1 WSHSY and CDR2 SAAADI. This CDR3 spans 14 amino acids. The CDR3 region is CASSESSSTDTQYF. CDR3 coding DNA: TGCGCCAGCAGTGAATCTAGCAGCACAGATACGCAGTATTTT.

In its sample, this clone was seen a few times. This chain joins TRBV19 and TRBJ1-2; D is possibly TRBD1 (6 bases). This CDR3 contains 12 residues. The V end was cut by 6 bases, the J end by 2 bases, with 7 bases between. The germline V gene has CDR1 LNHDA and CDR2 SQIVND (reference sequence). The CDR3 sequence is CASRGANYGYTF. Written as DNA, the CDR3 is TGTGCCAGTAGGGGGGCGAACTATGGCTACACCTTC.

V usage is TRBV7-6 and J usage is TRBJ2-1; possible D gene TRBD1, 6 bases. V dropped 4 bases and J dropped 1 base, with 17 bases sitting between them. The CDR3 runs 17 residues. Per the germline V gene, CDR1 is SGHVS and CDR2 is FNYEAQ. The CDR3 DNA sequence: TGTGCCAGCAGCTACCTAGGACAGCAGATGTCCTACAATGAGCAGTTCTTC. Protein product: CASSYLGQQMSYNEQFF. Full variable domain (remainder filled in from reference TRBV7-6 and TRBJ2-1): GAGVSQSPRYKVTKRGQDVALRCDPISGHVSLYWYRQALGQGPEFLTYFNYEAQQDKSGLPNDRFSAERPEGSISTLTIQRTEQRDSAMYRCASSYLGQQMSYNEQFFGPGTRLTVL.

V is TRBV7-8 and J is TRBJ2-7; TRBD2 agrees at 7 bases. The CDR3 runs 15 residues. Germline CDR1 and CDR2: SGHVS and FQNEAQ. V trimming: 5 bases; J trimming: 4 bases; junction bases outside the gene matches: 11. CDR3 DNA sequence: TGTGCCAGCAGCCCGGGGGGTTTGGGTTTGTACGAGCAGTACTTC. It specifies CASSPGGLGLYEQYF.

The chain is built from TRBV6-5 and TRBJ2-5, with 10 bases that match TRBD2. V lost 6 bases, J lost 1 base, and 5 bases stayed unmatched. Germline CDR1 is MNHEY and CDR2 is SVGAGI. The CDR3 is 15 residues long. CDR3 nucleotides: TGTGCCAGCAGCCTACGACTAGCGGGCCAAGAGACCCAGTACTTC. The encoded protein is CASSLRLAGQETQYF.

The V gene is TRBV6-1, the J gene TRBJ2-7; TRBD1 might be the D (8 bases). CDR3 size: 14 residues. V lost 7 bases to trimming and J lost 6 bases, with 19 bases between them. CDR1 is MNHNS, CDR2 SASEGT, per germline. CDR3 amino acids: CASTERQGRGEQYF. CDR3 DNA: TGTGCCAGCACCGAACGACAGGGGAGGGGCGAGCAGTACTTC.

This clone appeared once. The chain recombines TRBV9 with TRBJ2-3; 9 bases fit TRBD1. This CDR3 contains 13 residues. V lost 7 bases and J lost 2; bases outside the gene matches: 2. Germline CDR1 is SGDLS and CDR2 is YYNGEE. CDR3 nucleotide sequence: TGTGCCAGCCGGGACAGGGCCACAGATACGCAGTATTTT. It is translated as CASRDRATDTQYF.

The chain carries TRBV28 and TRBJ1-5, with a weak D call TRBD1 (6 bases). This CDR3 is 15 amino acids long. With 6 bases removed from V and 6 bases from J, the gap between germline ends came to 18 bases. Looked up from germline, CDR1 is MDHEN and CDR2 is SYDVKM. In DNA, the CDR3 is TGTGCCAGCAGAGCCGGGACAAGGGGAGGTCAGCCCCAGCATTTT. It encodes CASRAGTRGGQPQHF.

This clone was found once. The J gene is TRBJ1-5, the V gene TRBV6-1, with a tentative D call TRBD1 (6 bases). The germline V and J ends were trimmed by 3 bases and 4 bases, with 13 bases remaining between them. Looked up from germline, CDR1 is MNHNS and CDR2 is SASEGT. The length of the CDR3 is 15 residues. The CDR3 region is CASSERDKWNQPQHF. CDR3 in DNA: TGTGCCAGCAGTGAGAGGGACAAGTGGAATCAGCCCCAGCATTTT.

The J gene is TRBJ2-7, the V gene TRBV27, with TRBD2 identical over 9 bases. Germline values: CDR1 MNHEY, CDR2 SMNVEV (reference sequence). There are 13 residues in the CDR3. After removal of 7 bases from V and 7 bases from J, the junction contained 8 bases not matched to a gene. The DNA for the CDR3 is TGTGCCAGCAAGCGGGAGGCGGGACGAGAGCAGTACTTC. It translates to CASKREAGREQYF.

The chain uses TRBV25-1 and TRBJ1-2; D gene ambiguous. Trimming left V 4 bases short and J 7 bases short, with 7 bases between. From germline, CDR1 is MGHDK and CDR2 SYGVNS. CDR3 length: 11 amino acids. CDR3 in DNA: TGTGCCAGCAGTGGAGGAGGTGGCTACACCTTC. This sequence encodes CASSGGGGYTF.

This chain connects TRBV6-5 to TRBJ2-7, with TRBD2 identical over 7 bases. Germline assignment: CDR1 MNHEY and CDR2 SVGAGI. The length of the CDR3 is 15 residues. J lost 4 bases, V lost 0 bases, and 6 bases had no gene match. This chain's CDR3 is CASSYSLRESYEQYF. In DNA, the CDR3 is TGTGCCAGCAGTTACTCTCTGCGGGAGTCGTACGAGCAGTACTTC.

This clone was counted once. In DNA form, the CDR3 reads TGTGCCAGCAGCATTGGACAGGGGGCGTCTGGAGAGACCCAGTACTTC. It translates to CASSIGQGASGETQYF. The chain joins TRBV11-3 to TRBJ2-5, with 11 bases identical to TRBD1. The CDR3 spans 16 residues. J gave up 4 bases and V 5 bases, and 9 bases lay outside the gene matches. Looked up from germline, CDR1 is SGHNT and CDR2 is YENEEA.

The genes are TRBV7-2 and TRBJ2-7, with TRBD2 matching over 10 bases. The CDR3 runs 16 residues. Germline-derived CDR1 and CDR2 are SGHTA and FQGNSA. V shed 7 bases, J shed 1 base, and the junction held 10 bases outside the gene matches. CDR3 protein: CASTPSTSGTSYEQYF. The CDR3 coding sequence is TGTGCCAGCACCCCCTCAACTAGCGGGACATCCTACGAGCAGTACTTC.

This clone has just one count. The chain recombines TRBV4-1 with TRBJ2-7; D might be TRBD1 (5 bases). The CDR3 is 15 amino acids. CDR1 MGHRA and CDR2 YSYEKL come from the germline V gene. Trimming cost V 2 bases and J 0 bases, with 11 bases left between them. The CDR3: CASSQRTGISYEQYF. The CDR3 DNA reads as TGCGCCAGCAGCCAACGAACAGGAATCTCCTACGAGCAGTACTTC.

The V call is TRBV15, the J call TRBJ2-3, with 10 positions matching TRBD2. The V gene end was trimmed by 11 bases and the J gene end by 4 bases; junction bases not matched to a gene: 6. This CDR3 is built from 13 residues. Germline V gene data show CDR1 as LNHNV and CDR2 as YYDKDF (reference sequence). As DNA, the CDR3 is TGTGCCGCCTCTAGCGGGAGATCAGATACGCAGTATTTT. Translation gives CAASSGRSDTQYF. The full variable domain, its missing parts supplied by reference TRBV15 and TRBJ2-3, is DAMVIQNPRYQVTQFGKPVTLSCSQTLNHNVMYWYQQKSSQAPKLLFHYYDKDFNNEADTPDNFQSRRPNTSFCFLDIRSPGLGDTAMYLCAASSGRSDTQYFGPGTRLTVL.

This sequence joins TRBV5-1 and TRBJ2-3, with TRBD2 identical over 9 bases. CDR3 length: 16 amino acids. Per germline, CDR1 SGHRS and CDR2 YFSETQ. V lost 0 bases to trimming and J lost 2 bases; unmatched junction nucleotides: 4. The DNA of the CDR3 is TGCGCCAGCAGCTTGGGACTAGCGGCCACCACAGATACGCAGTATTTT. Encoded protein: CASSLGLAATTDTQYF. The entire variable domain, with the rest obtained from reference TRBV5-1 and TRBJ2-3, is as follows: KAGVTQTPRYLIKTRGQQVTLSCSPISGHRSVSWYQQTPGQGLQFLFEYFSETQRNKGNFPGRFSGRQFSNSRSEMNVSTLELGDSALYLCASSLGLAATTDTQYFGPGTRLTVL.

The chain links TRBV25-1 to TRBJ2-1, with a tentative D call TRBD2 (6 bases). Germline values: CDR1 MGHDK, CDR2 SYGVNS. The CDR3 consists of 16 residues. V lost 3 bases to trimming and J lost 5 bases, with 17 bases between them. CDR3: CASSDPLAWGNNEQFF. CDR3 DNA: TGTGCCAGCAGTGATCCTCTAGCGTGGGGAAACAATGAGCAGTTCTTC.

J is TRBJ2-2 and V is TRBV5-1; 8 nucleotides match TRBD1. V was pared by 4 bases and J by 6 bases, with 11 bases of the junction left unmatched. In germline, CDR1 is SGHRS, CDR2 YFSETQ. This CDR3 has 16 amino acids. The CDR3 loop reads CASSPSGTGSAGELFF. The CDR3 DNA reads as TGCGCCAGCAGCCCCTCCGGGACAGGTTCAGCCGGGGAGCTGTTTTTT.

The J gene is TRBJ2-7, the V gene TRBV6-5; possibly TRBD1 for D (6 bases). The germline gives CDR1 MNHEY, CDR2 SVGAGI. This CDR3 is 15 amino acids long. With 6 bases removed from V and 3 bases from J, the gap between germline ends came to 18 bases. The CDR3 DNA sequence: TGTGCCAGCAGACTCACAGGGATAATGGACTACGAGCAGTACTTC. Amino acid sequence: CASRLTGIMDYEQYF.

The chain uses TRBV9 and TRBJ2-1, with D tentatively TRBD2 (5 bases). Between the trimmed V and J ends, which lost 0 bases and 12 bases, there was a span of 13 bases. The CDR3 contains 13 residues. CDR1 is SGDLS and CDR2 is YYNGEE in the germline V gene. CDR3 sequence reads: CASSVGAEGWQFF. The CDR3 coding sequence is TGTGCCAGCAGCGTAGGAGCGGAAGGGTGGCAGTTCTTC.

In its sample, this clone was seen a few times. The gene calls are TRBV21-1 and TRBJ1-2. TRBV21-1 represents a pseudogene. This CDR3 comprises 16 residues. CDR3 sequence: CASSKEGSPGNYGYTF. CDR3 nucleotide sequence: TGTGCCAGCAGCAAAGAAGGATCACCTGGGAACTATGGCTACACCTTC.

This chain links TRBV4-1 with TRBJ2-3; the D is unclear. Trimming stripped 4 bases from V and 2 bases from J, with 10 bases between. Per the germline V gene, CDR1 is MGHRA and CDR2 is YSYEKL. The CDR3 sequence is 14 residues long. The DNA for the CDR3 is TGCGCCAGCAGCCCGGCGGCTACCACAGATACGCAGTATTTT. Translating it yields CASSPAATTDTQYF.

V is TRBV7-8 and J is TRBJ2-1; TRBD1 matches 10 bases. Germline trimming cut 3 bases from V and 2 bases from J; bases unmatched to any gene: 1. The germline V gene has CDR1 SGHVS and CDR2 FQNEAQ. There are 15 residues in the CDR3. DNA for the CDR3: TGTGCCAGCAGCTTTGGGACAGGGGCCTACAATGAGCAGTTCTTC. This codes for CASSFGTGAYNEQFF.

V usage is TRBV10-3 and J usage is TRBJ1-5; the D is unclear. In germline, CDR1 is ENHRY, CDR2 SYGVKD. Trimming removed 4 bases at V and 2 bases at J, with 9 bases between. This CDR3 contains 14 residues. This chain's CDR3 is CAISVGMGNQPQHF. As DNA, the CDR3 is TGTGCCATCAGTGTCGGGATGGGCAATCAGCCCCAGCATTTT.

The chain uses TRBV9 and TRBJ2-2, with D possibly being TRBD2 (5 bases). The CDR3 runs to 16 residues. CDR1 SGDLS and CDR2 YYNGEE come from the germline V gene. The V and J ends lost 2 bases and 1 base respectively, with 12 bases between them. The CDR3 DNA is TGTGCCAGCAGCGTTGGACTCACTGGGAACACCGGGGAGCTGTTTTTT. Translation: CASSVGLTGNTGELFF.

CDR3 coding DNA: TGTGCCAGCAGCTTAGGGATACGGGCAGATACGCAGTATTTT. Protein: CASSLGIRADTQYF. The chain combines TRBV7-2 with TRBJ2-3; D is unresolved. CDR1 and CDR2 from the germline V gene are SGHTA and FQGNSA. The germline V and J ends were trimmed by 1 base and 4 bases, with 9 bases remaining between them. The CDR3 is made up of 14 amino acids.